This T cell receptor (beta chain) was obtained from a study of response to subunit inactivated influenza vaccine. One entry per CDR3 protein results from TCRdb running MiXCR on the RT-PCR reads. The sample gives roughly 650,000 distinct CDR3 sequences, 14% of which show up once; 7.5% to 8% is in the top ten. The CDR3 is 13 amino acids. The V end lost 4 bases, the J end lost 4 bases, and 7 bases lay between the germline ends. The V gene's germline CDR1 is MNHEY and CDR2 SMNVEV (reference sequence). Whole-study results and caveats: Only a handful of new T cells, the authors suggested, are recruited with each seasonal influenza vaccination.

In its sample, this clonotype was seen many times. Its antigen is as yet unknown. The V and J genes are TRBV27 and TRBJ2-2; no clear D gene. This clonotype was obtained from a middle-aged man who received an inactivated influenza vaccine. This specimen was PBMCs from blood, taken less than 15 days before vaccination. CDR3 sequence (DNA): TGTGCCAGCAGTTCCTGGTCCACCGGGGAGCTGTTTTTT. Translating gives CASSSWSTGELFF.